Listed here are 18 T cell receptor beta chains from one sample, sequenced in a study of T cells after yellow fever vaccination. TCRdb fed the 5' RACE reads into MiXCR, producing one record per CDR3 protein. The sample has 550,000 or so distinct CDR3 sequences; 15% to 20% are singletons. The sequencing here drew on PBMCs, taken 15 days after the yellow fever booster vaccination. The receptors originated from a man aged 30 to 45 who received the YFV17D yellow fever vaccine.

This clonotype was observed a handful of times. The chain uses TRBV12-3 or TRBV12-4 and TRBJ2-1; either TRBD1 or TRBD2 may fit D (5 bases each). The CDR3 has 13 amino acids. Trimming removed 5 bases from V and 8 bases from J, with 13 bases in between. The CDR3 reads CASSPRRGDEQFF. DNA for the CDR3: TGTGCCAGCAGTCCCCGACGGGGCGATGAGCAGTTCTTC.

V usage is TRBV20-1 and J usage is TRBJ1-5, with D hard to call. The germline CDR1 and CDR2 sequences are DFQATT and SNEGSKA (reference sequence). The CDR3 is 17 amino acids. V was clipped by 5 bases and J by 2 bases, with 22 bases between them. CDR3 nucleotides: TGCAGTGCTTATCCCTCAGGAGGCCCCTTGGGCAATCAGCCCCAGCATTTT. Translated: CSAYPSGGPLGNQPQHF.

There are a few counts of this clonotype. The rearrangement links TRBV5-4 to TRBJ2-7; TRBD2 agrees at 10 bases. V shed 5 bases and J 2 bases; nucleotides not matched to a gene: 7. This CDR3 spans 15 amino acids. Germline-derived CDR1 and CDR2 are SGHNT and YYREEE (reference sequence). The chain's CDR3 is CASRTGTSATYEQYF. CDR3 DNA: TGTGCCAGCAGGACCGGGACTAGCGCCACCTACGAGCAGTACTTC.

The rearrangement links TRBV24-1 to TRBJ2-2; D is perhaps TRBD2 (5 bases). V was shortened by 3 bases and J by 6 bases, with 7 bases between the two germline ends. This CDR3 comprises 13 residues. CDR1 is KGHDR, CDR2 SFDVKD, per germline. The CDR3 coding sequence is TGTGCCACCAGTGATAGAGCGGCCGGGGAGCTGTTTTTT. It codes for CATSDRAAGELFF.

This CDR3 reads CASSYGEVETQYF. CDR3 DNA: TGTGCCAGCAGTTACGGCGAGGTCGAGACCCAGTACTTC. The V call is TRBV6-5, the J call TRBJ2-5, with D hard to call. Per the germline V gene, CDR1 is MNHEY and CDR2 is SVGAGI. The CDR3 consists of 13 residues. Between the trimmed V and J ends, which lost 2 bases and 5 bases, there was a span of 9 bases.

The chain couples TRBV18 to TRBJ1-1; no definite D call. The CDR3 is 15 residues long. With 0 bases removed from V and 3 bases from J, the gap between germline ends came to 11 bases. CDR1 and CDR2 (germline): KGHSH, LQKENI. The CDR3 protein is CASSPPSLRDTEAFF. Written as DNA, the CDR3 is TGTGCCAGCTCACCACCATCCCTACGGGACACTGAAGCTTTCTTT.

CDR3 bases: TGTGCCAGCAGCTTGCAAAGGGCGGACTATGGCTACACCTTC. Translation gives CASSLQRADYGYTF. V gene TRBV7-2 combines with J gene TRBJ1-2; D ambiguous. This CDR3 region has 14 residues. The germline V gene has CDR1 SGHTA and CDR2 FQGNSA. Trimming took off 3 bases at V and 3 bases at J, with 11 bases between the two ends.

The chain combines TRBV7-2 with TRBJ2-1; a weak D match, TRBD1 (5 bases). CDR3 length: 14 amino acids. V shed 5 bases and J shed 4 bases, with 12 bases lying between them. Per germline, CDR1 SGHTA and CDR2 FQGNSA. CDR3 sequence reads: CASSDSPAYNEQFF. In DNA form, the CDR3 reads TGTGCCAGCAGCGACAGTCCGGCTTACAATGAGCAGTTCTTC. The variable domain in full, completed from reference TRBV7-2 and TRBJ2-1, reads GAGVSQSPSNKVTEKGKDVELRCDPISGHTALYWYRQSLGQGLEFLIYFQGNSAPDKSGLPSDRFSAERTGGSVSTLTIQRTQQEDSAVYLCASSDSPAYNEQFFGPGTRLTVL.

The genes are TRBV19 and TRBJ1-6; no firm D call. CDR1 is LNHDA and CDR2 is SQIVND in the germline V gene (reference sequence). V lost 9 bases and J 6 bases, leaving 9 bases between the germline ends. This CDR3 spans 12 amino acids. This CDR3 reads CARDTANSPLHF. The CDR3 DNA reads TGTGCCAGAGACACAGCTAATTCACCCCTCCACTTT.

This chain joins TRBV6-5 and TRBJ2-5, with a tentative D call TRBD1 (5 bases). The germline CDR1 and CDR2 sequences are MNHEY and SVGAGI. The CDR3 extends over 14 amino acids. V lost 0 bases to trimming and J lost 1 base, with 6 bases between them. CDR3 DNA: TGTGCCAGCAGTTACTCACAGGCCCAAGAGACCCAGTACTTC. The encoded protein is CASSYSQAQETQYF.

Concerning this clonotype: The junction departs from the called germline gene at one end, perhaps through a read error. The CDR3 is CASSLTSGKETQYF. The DNA of the CDR3 is TGTGCCAGCAGCTTGACTAGCGGAAAAGAGACCCAGTACTTC. The V call is TRBV5-1, the J call TRBJ2-5; 9 nucleotides line up with TRBD2. Per the germline V gene, CDR1 is SGHRS and CDR2 is YFSETQ. There are 14 residues in the CDR3.

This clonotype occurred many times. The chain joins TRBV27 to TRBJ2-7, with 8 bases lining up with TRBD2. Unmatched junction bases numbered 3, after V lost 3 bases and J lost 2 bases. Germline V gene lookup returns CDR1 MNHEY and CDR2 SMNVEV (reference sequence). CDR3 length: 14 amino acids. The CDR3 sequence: CASSFAGGPYEQYF. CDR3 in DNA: TGTGCCAGCAGTTTCGCGGGAGGTCCCTACGAGCAGTACTTC.

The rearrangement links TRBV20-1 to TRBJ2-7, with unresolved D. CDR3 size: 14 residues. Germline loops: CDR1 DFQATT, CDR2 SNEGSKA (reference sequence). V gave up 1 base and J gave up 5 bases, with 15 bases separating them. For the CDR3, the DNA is TGCAGTGCTAGAGTCAGGACGCCCCCCCACGAGCAGTACTTC. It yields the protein CSARVRTPPHEQYF.

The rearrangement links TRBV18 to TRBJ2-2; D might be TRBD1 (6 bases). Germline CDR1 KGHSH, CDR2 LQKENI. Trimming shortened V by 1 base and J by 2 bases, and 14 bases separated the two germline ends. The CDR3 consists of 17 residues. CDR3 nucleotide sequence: TGTGCCAGCTCACCACAGCTGACAGGTGGAAACACCGGGGAGCTGTTTTTT. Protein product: CASSPQLTGGNTGELFF. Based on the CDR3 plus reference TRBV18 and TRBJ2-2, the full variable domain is NAGVMQNPRHLVRRRGQEARLRCSPMKGHSHVYWYRQLPEEGLKFMVYLQKENIIDESGMPKERFSAEFPKEGPSILRIQQVVRGDSAAYFCASSPQLTGGNTGELFFGEGSRLTVL.

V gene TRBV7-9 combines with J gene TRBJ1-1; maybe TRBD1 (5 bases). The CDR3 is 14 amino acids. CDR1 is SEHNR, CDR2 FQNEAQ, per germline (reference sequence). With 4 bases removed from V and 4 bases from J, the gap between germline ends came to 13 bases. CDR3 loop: CASSSDGAITEAFF. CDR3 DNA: TGTGCCAGCAGCTCCGACGGGGCAATCACTGAAGCTTTCTTT.

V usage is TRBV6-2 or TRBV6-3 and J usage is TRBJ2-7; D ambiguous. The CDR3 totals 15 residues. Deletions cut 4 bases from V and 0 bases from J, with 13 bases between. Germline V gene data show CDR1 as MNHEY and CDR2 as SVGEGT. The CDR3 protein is CASSSAGLSSYEQYF. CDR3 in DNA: TGTGCCAGCAGTTCGGCTGGCCTCAGCTCCTACGAGCAGTACTTC.

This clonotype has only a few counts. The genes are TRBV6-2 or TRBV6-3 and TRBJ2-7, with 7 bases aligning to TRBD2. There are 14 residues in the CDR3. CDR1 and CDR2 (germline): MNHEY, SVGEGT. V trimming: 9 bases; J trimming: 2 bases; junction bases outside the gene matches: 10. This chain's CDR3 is CARRNASGAYEQYF. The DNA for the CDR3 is TGTGCCAGACGGAACGCTAGCGGAGCCTACGAGCAGTACTTC.

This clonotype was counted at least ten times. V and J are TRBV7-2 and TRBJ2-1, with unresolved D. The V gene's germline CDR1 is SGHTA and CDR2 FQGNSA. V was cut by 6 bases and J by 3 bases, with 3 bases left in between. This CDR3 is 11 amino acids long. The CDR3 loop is CASSNYNEQFF. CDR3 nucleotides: TGTGCCAGCAGTAACTACAATGAGCAGTTCTTC.